This T cell receptor beta chain was sequenced for a study of cytomegalovirus exposure and HLA in healthy donors. The V end was cut by 0 bases, the J end by 2 bases, with 19 bases between. The CDR3 runs 18 residues. Looked up from germline, CDR1 is SGHRS and CDR2 is YFSETQ. Findings and caveats of the study: In a later analysis, productive TCRs from donors in an Asian-associated ancestry cluster reportedly carried fewer N-insertions than the cohort mean.

This clone was recorded once. Its antigen remains unidentified. Regarding donors, all were healthy bone marrow donors. PCR employed 60 Vbeta and 13 Jbeta primers. This table comes from immunoSEQ multiplex PCR, and its TCRdb copy is limited to in-frame clones, with some not included. This table has tens of thousands of clones, 60% to 85% appearing once. The chain links TRBV5-1 to TRBJ2-3; a weak D match, TRBD1 (6 bases). The sequencing input was PBMCs. The receptor's source is a man in his late teens or twenties in good health and CMV-seropositive. The CDR3 nucleotides read TGCGCCAGCAGCTTGGATCCTACTACAGGGTTTGCCACAGATACGCAGTATTTT. The encoded protein is CASSLDPTTGFATDTQYF.